This TCR beta chain was observed in a study of shared clonotypes between healthy human individuals. Study-wide results and caveats: Genetic and exposure-history diversity was limited by the few donors.

Terminally differentiated effector memory CD45RA+ cells were excluded from the naive CD8 cells, which were CD45RO-negative and positively selected for CCR7. The authors loaded 200 ng DNA, 27,000 or so T cell genomes, into sorted-subset replicate PCRs. The table came from immunoSEQ multiplex PCR; TCRdb's copy has only in-frame clones and leaves some out. The sample includes about 2.2 million clones, more than 85% seen only once; the top ten take around 1.7%. The CDR3 length is 16 residues. V lost 0 bases and J 3 bases, leaving 15 bases between the germline ends. The germline V gene encodes CDR1 SGHTA and CDR2 FQGTGA. In the case of this clone: The antigen is undetermined.

The chain carries TRBV7-3 and TRBJ2-7; a possible D gene is TRBD2 (6 bases). The receptor comes from a man aged 18 to 29 in good health. Some clones in this sample may be carry-over from other donors' samples. Sequencing input: naive CD8+ T cells from PBMCs. The CDR3 region has the DNA TGTGCCAGCAGCTTAACTAGTGGGACTGGGTTCTACGAGCAGTACTTC. Amino acid sequence: CASSLTSGTGFYEQYF.